A selection of T cell receptor beta chains follows, all from one sample in a study of blood T cell repertoires in COVID-19. Measured with immunoSEQ multiplex PCR; TCRdb has only the in-frame clones, and not every one. The table shows roughly 98,000 clones, with about 82% occurring only once. The sequencing sample was made of peripheral blood. Receptors originate from a woman in her 70s with active or convalescent COVID-19. Both conserved end residues are part of each CDR3. A D gene is named only where the DNA matches it firmly. Clone sizes are given selectively: once, few, many, or a class where the clone is expanded.

d_gene,j_gene,abundance,v_gene,CDR3aa,CDR3nt
TRBD1,TRBJ1-6,NA,TRBV10-3,CAISESGTGRSPLHF,TGTGCCATCAGTGAGTCAGGGACAGGGAGATCACCCCTCCACTTT
TRBD2,TRBJ2-1,NA,TRBV4-2,CASSQELAGGRVQFF,TGTGCCAGCAGCCAAGAACTAGCGGGGGGCAGGGTGCAGTTCTTC
TRBD1,TRBJ1-1,once,TRBV3-1/TRBV3-2,CASSQAGQTSEAFF,TGTGCCAGCAGCCAAGCGGGACAGACCTCTGAAGCTTTCTTT
TRBD1,TRBJ1-2,NA,TRBV3-1/TRBV3-2,CASSQGDRGGYTF,TGTGCCAGCAGCCAGGGGGACAGGGGTGGCTACACCTTC
NA,TRBJ1-1,NA,TRBV5-6,CASSRRTGLGTEAFF,TGTGCCAGCAGCAGGAGGACGGGGTTGGGGACTGAAGCTTTCTTT
TRBD1,TRBJ2-1,NA,TRBV3-1/TRBV3-2,CASSPQGATYNEQFF,TGTGCCAGCAGCCCCCAGGGGGCAACCTACAATGAGCAGTTCTTC
NA,TRBJ1-5,NA,TRBV5-1,CASSPSGGSGPQHF,TGCGCCAGCAGCCCCTCGGGGGGCTCGGGGCCCCAGCATTTT
NA,TRBJ2-7,once,TRBV5-1,CASSLGGTTTYEQYF,TGCGCCAGCAGCTTGGGCGGGACCACAACCTACGAGCAGTACTTC
TRBD1,TRBJ1-2,NA,TRBV14,CASGKTGAAWKGYTF,TGTGCCAGCGGAAAGACAGGGGCTGCCTGGAAGGGCTACACCTTC
TRBD1,TRBJ2-5,NA,TRBV6-5,CASSQKQGKETQYF,TGTGCCAGCAGTCAAAAACAGGGGAAAGAGACCCAGTACTTC
TRBD1,TRBJ1-6,NA,TRBV2,CASKQGFNSPLHF,TGTGCCAGCAAACAGGGGTTTAATTCACCCCTCCACTTT
TRBD1,TRBJ1-1,NA,TRBV19,CASSIRDRGQAFF,TGTGCCAGTAGTATCCGGGACAGGGGGCAAGCTTTCTTT
TRBD1,TRBJ1-5,NA,TRBV2,CASSEETGGSNQPQHF,TGTGCCAGCAGTGAAGAGACAGGGGGATCCAATCAGCCCCAGCATTTT
NA,TRBJ2-7,once,TRBV9,CASSPYLRGIMDEQYF,TGTGCCAGCAGCCCTTATCTAAGGGGTATTATGGACGAGCAGTACTTC
NA,TRBJ1-1,NA,TRBV20-1,CSASPASGNTEAFF,TGCAGTGCTAGTCCCGCCTCGGGGAACACTGAAGCTTTCTTT
TRBD2,TRBJ2-1,NA,TRBV9,CASSVARTSGGAVNEQFF,TGTGCCAGCAGCGTAGCTCGGACTAGCGGGGGGGCGGTAAATGAGCAGTTCTTC
TRBD1,TRBJ1-2,NA,TRBV5-1,CASSRTGDNYGYTF,TGCGCCAGCAGCCGGACAGGGGATAACTATGGCTACACCTTC
NA,TRBJ2-1,NA,TRBV27,CASVNYNEQFF,TGTGCCAGCGTTAACTACAATGAGCAGTTCTTC
TRBD1,TRBJ2-7,NA,TRBV14,CASSLTGTGGREQYF,TGTGCCAGCAGCCTGACCGGGACAGGGGGCCGGGAGCAGTACTTC
NA,TRBJ1-1,NA,TRBV4-3,CASSQGTAMNTEAFF,TGCGCCAGCAGCCAAGGAACTGCTATGAACACTGAAGCTTTCTTT
NA,TRBJ1-5,NA,TRBV5-6,CASSYRPWGNQPQHF,TGTGCCAGCAGTTACAGGCCCTGGGGCAATCAGCCCCAGCATTTT
NA,TRBJ1-2,NA,TRBV13,CASSLESRGNYGYTF,TGTGCCAGCAGCTTAGAAAGCAGGGGTAACTATGGCTACACCTTC
NA,TRBJ1-5,NA,TRBV28,CASSLQGVFSQPQHF,TGTGCCAGCAGTTTACAGGGCGTTTTCAGCCAGCCCCAGCATTTT
NA,TRBJ2-1,NA,TRBV5-1,CASNKGGLSYNEQFF,TGCGCCAGCAACAAGGGGGGGCTCTCCTACAATGAGCAGTTCTTC
NA,TRBJ2-4,NA,TRBV23-1,CASSPDQGRGTKNIQYF,TGCGCCAGCAGTCCCGACCAGGGCAGGGGAACCAAAAACATTCAGTACTTC
NA,TRBJ2-1,NA,TRBV24-1,CATEGGRGHEQFF,TGTGCCACCGAGGGGGGGCGGGGCCATGAGCAGTTCTTC
NA,TRBJ2-7,NA,TRBV6-5,CASSSDSYEQYF,TGTGCCAGCAGTTCCGATAGCTACGAGCAGTACTTC
NA,TRBJ1-2,NA,TRBV15,CATSSLRDGYTF,TGTGCCACCAGCTCCCTGAGGGATGGCTACACCTTC
TRBD1,TRBJ1-5,NA,TRBV24-1,CATSDAKRTGHQPQHF,TGTGCCACCAGTGACGCTAAACGGACAGGCCATCAGCCCCAGCATTTT
TRBD2,TRBJ2-1,NA,TRBV3-1/TRBV3-2,CASSHGLAGAWEQFF,TGTGCCAGCAGCCATGGACTAGCGGGGGCTTGGGAGCAGTTCTTC
NA,TRBJ2-7,NA,TRBV5-1,CASSFEGQPSYEQYF,TGCGCCAGCAGCTTCGAGGGCCAACCCTCCTACGAGCAGTACTTC
NA,TRBJ1-3,NA,TRBV20-1,CSASRAKERTNTIYF,TGCAGTGCTAGTCGAGCGAAAGAGAGAACCAACACCATATATTTT
TRBD2,TRBJ2-5,NA,TRBV9,CASSVSGGGVETQYF,TGTGCCAGCAGCGTTAGCGGGGGCGGGGTTGAGACCCAGTACTTC
TRBD2,TRBJ2-2,NA,TRBV4-2,CASSQGAGLTGKLFF,TGTGCCAGCAGCCAAGGAGCGGGGCTCACCGGGAAGCTGTTTTTT
TRBD1,TRBJ1-1,few,TRBV19,CASSNRDRGRGTEAFF,TGTGCCAGTAGTAACCGGGACAGGGGGCGAGGCACTGAAGCTTTCTTT
NA,TRBJ1-6,NA,TRBV6-5,CASSFPSNSPLHF,TGTGCCAGCAGTTTTCCTAGTAATTCACCCCTCCACTTT
TRBD1,TRBJ1-2,once,TRBV6-2/TRBV6-3,CASSPWTGANYGYTF,TGTGCCAGCAGTCCCTGGACAGGGGCTAACTATGGCTACACCTTC
NA,TRBJ2-2,NA,TRBV19,CASSIDLVRGLSGELFF,TGTGCCAGTAGTATAGATTTGGTTCGGGGTCTTAGCGGGGAGCTGTTTTTT
NA,TRBJ1-1,NA,TRBV6-5,CASTPSGGKNTEAFF,TGTGCCAGCACCCCGTCCGGGGGGAAGAACACTGAAGCTTTCTTT
TRBD1,TRBJ1-4,NA,TRBV6-5,CASSSDRWANEKLFF,TGTGCCAGCAGTTCGGACAGGTGGGCTAATGAAAAACTGTTTTTT
NA,TRBJ1-3,NA,TRBV7-8,CASSLTYGSGNTIYF,TGTGCCAGCAGCCTGACTTACGGGTCTGGAAACACCATATATTTT
TRBD1,TRBJ1-2,NA,TRBV3-1/TRBV3-2,CASSQDPGRGNYGYTF,TGTGCCAGCAGCCAAGATCCAGGCAGGGGGAACTATGGCTACACCTTC
NA,TRBJ1-1,NA,TRBV18,CASSPPGQNTEAFF,TGTGCCAGCTCACCTCCGGGACAGAACACTGAAGCTTTCTTT
TRBD2,TRBJ2-7,NA,TRBV7-9,CASSHSGGSSYEQYF,TGTGCCAGCAGCCATAGCGGGGGTTCCTCCTACGAGCAGTACTTC
NA,TRBJ1-6,once,TRBV6-2/TRBV6-3,CASSYSPGGLHF,TGTGCCAGCAGTTATAGTCCCGGGGGCCTCCACTTT
NA,TRBJ2-7,NA,TRBV5-1,CASSFQGGLYEQYF,TGCGCCAGCAGCTTCCAGGGGGGTCTCTACGAGCAGTACTTC
TRBD2,TRBJ2-5,NA,TRBV5-1,CASIYGGTRDETQYF,TGCGCCAGCATTTACGGGGGGACGAGAGACGAGACCCAGTACTTC
NA,TRBJ2-5,NA,TRBV5-4,CASRGEETQYF,TGTGCCAGCAGGGGCGAAGAGACCCAGTACTTC